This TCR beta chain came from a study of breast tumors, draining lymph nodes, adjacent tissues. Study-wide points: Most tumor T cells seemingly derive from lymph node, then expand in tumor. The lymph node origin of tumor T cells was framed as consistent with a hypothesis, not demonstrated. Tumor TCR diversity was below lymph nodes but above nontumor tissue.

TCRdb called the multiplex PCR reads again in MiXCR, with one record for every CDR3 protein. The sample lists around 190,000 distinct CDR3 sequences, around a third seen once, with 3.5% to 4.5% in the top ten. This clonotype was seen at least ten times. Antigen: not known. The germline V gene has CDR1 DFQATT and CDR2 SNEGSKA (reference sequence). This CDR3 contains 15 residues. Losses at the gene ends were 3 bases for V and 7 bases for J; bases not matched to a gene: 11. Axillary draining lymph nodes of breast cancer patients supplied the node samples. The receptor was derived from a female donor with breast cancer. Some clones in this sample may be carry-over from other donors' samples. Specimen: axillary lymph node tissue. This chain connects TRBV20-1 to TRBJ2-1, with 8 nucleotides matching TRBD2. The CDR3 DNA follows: TGCAGTGCTAGCCCGGCAGCGGGAGATATAAATGAGCAGTTCTTC. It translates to CSASPAAGDINEQFF.